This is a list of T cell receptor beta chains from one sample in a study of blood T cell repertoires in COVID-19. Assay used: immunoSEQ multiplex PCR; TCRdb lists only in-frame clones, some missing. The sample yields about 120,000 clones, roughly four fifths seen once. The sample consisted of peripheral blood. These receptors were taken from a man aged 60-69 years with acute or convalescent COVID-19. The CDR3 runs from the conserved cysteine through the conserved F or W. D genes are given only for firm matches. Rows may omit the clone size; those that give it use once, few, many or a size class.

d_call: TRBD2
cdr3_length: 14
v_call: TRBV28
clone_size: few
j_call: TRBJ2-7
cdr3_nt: TGTGCCAGCAGTTGGCTAGCGGACCACTACGAGCAGTACTTC
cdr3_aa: CASSWLADHYEQYF

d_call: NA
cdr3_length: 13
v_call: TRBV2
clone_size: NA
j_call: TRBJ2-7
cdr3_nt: TGTGCCAGCAGCCCGGGAGCGGAAGGGGAGCAGTACTTC
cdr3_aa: CASSPGAEGEQYF

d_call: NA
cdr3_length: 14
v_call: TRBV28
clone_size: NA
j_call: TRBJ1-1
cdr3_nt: TGTGCCAGCAGTTCCCCACGAGGGAACACTGAAGCTTTCTTT
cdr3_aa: CASSSPRGNTEAFF

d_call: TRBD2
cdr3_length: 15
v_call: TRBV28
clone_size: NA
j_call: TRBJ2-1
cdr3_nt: TGTGCCAGCAGTCTCATGGGGACTAGCGAGTTGGGCGAGTTCTTC
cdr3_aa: CASSLMGTSELGEFF

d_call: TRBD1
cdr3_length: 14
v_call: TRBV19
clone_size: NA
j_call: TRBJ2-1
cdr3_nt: TGTGCCAGTACTGACCGGGACAGGGCCAATGAGCAGTTCTTC
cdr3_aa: CASTDRDRANEQFF

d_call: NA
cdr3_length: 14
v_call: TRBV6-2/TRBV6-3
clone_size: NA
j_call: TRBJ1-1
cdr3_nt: TGTGCCAGCAGTTACCGTACAGAGAACACTGAAGCTTTCTTT
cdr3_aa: CASSYRTENTEAFF

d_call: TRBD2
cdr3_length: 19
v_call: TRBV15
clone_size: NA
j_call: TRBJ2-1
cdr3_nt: TGTGCCACCAGCACCCGACTAGCGGGAGGGCCCAAGCCTCCGGATGAGCAGTTCTTC
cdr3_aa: CATSTRLAGGPKPPDEQFF

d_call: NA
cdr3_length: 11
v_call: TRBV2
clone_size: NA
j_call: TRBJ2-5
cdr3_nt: TGTGCCAGCAGTGTCCCGACAGTTCAGTACTTC
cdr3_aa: CASSVPTVQYF

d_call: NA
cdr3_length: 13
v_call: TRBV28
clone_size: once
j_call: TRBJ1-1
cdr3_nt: TGTGCCAGCAGGTCAAGCATGAACACTGAAGCTTTCTTT
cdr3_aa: CASRSSMNTEAFF

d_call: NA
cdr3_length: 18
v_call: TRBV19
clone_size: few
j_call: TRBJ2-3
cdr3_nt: TGTGCCAGTAGTATAGCATCCTGGGCCCAACGGGGAGTTAATACGCAGTATTTT
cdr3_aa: CASSIASWAQRGVNTQYF

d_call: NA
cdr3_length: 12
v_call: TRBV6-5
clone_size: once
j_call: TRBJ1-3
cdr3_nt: TGTGCCACCCGAATACCCTTTAGCACCATATATTTT
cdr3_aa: CATRIPFSTIYF

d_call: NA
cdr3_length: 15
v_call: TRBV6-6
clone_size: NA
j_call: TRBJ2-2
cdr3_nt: TGTGCCAGCACCGCCACCCCTATCTACACCGGGGAGCTGTTTTTT
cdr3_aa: CASTATPIYTGELFF

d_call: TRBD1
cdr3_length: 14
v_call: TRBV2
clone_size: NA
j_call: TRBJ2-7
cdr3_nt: TGTGCCAGCAGCTTCGACAGGGCCTCCTACGAGCAGTACTTC
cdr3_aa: CASSFDRASYEQYF

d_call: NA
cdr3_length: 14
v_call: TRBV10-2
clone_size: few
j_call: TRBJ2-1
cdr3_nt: TGCGCCAGCAGTATCGCTAGCTTGCGGAATGAGCAGTTCTTC
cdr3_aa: CASSIASLRNEQFF

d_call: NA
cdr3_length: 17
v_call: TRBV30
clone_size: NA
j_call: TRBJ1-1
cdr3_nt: TGTGCCTGGAGTCCACCGGGGGAGTGGCAGGTGAACACTGAAGCTTTCTTT
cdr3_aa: CAWSPPGEWQVNTEAFF

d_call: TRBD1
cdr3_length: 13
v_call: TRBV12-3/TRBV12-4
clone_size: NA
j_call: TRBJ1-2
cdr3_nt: TGTGCCAGCAGGACCGGGACAGGGGTTGGCTACACCTTC
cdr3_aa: CASRTGTGVGYTF

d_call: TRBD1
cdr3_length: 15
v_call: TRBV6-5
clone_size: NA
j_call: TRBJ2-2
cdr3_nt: TGTGCCAGCAGTTACCAGGCCAGGGGGACCGGGGAGCTGTTTTTT
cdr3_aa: CASSYQARGTGELFF

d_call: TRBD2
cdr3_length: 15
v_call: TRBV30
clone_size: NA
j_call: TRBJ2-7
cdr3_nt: TGTGCCTGGAGTGACGGGGGAGGGCTGTCCTACGAGCAGTACTTC
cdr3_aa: CAWSDGGGLSYEQYF

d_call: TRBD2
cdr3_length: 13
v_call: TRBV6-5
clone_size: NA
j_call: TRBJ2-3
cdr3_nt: TGTGCCAGCAAAGGGACTAGCGGAGATACGCAGTATTTT
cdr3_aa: CASKGTSGDTQYF

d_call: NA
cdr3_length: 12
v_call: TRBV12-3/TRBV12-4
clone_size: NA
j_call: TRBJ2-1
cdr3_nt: TGTGCCAGCAGTCTGACGCGGACAGAGCAGTTCTTC
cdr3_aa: CASSLTRTEQFF

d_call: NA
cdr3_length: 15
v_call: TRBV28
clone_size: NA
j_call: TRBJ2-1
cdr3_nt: TGTGCCAGCAGTTTATCAGGTCGTTACTACAATGAGCAGTTCTTC
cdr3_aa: CASSLSGRYYNEQFF

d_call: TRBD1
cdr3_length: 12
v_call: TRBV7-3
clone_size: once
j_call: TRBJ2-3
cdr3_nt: TGTGCCAGCAGCCCCGGACAGGGGGCAATGAATTTT
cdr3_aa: CASSPGQGAMNF

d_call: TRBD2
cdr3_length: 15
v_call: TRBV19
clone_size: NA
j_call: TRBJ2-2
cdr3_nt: TGTGCCAGTATTATAACTAGCGGGAGTACCGGGGAGCTGTTTTTT
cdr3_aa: CASIITSGSTGELFF

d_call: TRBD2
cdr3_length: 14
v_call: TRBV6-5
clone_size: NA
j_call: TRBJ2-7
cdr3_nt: TGTGCCAGCAGTTACTCTCTAGCGGGAGGCGAGCAGTACTTC
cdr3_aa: CASSYSLAGGEQYF

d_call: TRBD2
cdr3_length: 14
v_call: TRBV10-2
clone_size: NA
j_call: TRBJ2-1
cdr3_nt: TGCGCCAGCAGGACGACTAGCGGGAGGGATGAGCAGTTCTTC
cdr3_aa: CASRTTSGRDEQFF

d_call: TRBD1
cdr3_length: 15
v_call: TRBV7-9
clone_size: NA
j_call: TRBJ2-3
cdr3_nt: TGTGCCAGCAGCTTTTTAGGGGGCTCCACAGATACGCAGTATTTT
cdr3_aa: CASSFLGGSTDTQYF

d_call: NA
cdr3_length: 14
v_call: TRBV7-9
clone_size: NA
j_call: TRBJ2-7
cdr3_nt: TGTGCCAGCAGCTTAGAACGGGACAACTACGAGCAGTACTTC
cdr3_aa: CASSLERDNYEQYF

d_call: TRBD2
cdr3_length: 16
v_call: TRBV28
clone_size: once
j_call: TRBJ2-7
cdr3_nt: TGTGCCAGCAGTTCTTCCCGACTAGCTGGTAAAGGCGAGCAGTACTTC
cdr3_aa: CASSSSRLAGKGEQYF

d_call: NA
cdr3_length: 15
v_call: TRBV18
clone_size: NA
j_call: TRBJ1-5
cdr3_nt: TGTGCCAGCTCACCACGGCAAGATAGCAATCAGCCCCAGCATTTT
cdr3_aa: CASSPRQDSNQPQHF

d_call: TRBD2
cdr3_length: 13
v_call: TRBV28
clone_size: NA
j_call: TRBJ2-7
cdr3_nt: TGTGCCACCCTAGCGGGAGGGTTCTACGAGCAGTACTTC
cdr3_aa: CATLAGGFYEQYF

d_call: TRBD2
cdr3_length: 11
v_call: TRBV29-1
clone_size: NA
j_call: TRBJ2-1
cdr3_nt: TGCAGCGTTGAAGCGGGAGGGTTTCTGATCTTC
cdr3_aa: CSVEAGGFLIF

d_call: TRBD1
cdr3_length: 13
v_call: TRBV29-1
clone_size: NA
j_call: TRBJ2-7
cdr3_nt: TGCAGCGTTGGAAACAGGGGTTCCTACGAGCAGTACTTC
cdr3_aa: CSVGNRGSYEQYF

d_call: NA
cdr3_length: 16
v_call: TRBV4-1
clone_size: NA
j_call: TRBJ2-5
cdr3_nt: TGCGCCAGCAGCCAATCCCCGGCGGGACCCCGGGAGACCCAGTACTTC
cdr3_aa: CASSQSPAGPRETQYF

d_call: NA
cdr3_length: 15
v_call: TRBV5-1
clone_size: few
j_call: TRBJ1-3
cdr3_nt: TGCGCCAGCAGCCGAGGAGGGGAGCCGGGAAACACCATATATTTT
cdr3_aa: CASSRGGEPGNTIYF

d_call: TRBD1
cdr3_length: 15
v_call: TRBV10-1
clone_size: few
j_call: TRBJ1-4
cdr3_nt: TGCGCCAGCAGTGAAGCCGGGACAGGCGGTGAAAAACTGTTTTTT
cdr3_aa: CASSEAGTGGEKLFF

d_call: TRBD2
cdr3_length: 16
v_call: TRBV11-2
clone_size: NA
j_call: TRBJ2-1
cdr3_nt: TGTGCCAGCAGCGCAGCCAGAGGGAGGGCCGTCAATGAGCAGTTCTTC
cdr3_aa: CASSAARGRAVNEQFF

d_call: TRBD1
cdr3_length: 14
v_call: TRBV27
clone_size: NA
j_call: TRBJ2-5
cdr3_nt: TGTGCCAGCGGAGACAGGGGCCTGGGAGAGACCCAGTACTTC
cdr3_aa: CASGDRGLGETQYF

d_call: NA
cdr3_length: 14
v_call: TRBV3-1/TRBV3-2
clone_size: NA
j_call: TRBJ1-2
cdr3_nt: TGTGCCAGCAGCGGTAGACTCAGGGGACATGGCTACACCTTC
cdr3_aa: CASSGRLRGHGYTF

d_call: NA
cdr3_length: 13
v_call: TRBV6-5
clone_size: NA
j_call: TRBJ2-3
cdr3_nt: TGTGCCAGCAGGCAGACTTCCACAGATACGCAGTATTTT
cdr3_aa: CASRQTSTDTQYF

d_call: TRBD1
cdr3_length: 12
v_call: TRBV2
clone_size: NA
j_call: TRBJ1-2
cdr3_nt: TGTGCCAGCTCGACAGGGAACTATGGCTACACCTTC
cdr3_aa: CASSTGNYGYTF

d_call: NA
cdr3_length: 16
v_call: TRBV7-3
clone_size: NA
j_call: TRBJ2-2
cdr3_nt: TGTGCCAGCAGCTTAAGGCCGACACCCAACACCGGGGAGCTGTTTTTT
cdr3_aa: CASSLRPTPNTGELFF

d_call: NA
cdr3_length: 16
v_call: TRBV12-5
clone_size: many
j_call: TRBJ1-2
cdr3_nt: TGTGCTAGTGGTTTGGCTCTGGCAGATCTTAACTATGGCTACACCTTC
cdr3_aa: CASGLALADLNYGYTF

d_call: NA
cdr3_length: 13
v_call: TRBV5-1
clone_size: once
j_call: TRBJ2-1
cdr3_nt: TGCGCCAGCAGCTTTTCCCAGAACAATGAGCAGTTCTTC
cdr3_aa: CASSFSQNNEQFF

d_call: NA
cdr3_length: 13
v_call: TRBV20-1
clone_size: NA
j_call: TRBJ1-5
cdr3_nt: TGCAGTGCTAGTTTGGAAGGGGATCAGCCCCAGCATTTT
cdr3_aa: CSASLEGDQPQHF

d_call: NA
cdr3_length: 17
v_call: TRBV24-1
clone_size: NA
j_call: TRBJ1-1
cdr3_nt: TGTGCCACCAGTGATTTGTCAGGTGAAGGGGAGAACACTGAAGCTTTCTTT
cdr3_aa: CATSDLSGEGENTEAFF

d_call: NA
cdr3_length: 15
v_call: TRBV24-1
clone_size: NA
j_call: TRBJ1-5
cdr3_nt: TGTGCCACCAGTGACCCAGACAGTGCGGGGGAGCCCCAGCATTTT
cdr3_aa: CATSDPDSAGEPQHF

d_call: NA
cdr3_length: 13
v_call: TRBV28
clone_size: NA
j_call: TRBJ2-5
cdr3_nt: TGTGCCAGCAGTTTGAGTCCGCGGGTGGCCCAGTACTTC
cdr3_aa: CASSLSPRVAQYF